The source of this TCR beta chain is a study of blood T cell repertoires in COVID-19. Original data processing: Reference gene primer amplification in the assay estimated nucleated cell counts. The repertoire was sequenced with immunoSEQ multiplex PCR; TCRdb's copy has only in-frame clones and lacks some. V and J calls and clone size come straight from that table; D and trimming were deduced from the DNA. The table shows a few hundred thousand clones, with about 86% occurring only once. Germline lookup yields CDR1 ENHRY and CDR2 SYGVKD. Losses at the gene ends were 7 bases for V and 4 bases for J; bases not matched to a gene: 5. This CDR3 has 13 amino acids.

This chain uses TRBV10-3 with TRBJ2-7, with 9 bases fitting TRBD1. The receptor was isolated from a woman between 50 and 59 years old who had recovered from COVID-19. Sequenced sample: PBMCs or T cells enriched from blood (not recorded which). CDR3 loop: CAIKRTGAYEQYF. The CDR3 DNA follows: TGTGCCATCAAGCGGACAGGGGCGTACGAGCAGTACTTC.